One and the same sample provided the 10 T cell receptor beta chains below, sequenced in a study of T cell responses to AZD1222 COVID-19 vaccine. The method was immunoSEQ multiplex PCR; TCRdb's version includes in-frame clones alone and lacks a portion of them. This sample yields more than 110,000 clones, of which approximately 90% are seen a single time; 4.5% to 6.5% belongs to the top ten. This sample comprised peripheral blood, obtained on day 0 of AZD1222 vaccination. Every receptor here comes from an adult in good health.

The chain is built from TRBV14 and TRBJ2-1, with unresolved D. The CDR3 is made up of 15 amino acids. The germline V and J ends were trimmed by 1 base and 1 base, with 8 bases remaining between them. The germline CDR1 and CDR2 sequences are SGHDN and FVKESK. CDR3 nucleotides: TGTGCCAGCAGCCAAGTCCAGCTTTCCTACAATGAGCAGTTCTTC. This codes for CASSQVQLSYNEQFF.

The genes are TRBV25-1 and TRBJ1-1, with D possibly matching TRBD1 (5 bases). Trimming took off 1 base at V and 7 bases at J, with 7 bases between the two ends. In germline, CDR1 is MGHDK, CDR2 SYGVNS. The length of the CDR3 is 12 residues. CDR3 loop: CASSESQGEAFF. DNA for the CDR3: TGTGCCAGCAGTGAATCTCAGGGTGAAGCTTTCTTT.

The chain combines TRBV12-3 or TRBV12-4 with TRBJ1-4, with 9 positions matching TRBD1. The CDR3 has 12 amino acids. Losses at the gene ends were 5 bases for V and 12 bases for J; bases not matched to a gene: 4. The CDR3 spells CASSPRDRELFF. CDR3 DNA: TGTGCCAGCAGTCCACGGGACAGGGAACTGTTTTTT.

Of note for this clone: The germline gene is not matched at one end of the junction; a read error may be the cause. This sequence joins TRBV7-9 and TRBJ2-7; 11 bases line up with TRBD2. The V gene's germline CDR1 is SEHNR and CDR2 FQNEAQ (reference sequence). This CDR3 has 15 amino acids. This chain's CDR3 is CASTLPGLAVYEQYF. CDR3 nucleotides: TGTGCCAGCACCTTACCGGGACTAGCGGTGTACGAGCAGTACTTC.

The chain carries TRBV9 and TRBJ2-3; 8 positions agree with TRBD2. CDR3 size: 15 residues. V lost 0 bases to trimming and J lost 1 base; unmatched junction nucleotides: 1. The germline CDR1 and CDR2 sequences are SGDLS and YYNGEE. The CDR3 is CASSVVGGGTDTQYF. DNA for the CDR3: TGTGCCAGCAGCGTAGTCGGGGGGGGCACAGATACGCAGTATTTT.

This sequence joins TRBV30 and TRBJ2-3; D gene ambiguous. Germline-derived CDR1 and CDR2 are GTSNPN and SVGIG (reference sequence). V was trimmed by 3 bases and J by 0 bases, leaving 16 bases between them. This CDR3 contains 16 residues. CDR3 residues: CAWRDRRATSTDTQYF. DNA of the CDR3: TGTGCCTGGAGAGATAGAAGGGCAACTAGCACAGATACGCAGTATTTT.

The CDR3 loop is CASTPITDTQYF. The CDR3 DNA follows: TGTGCCAGCACCCCAATCACAGATACGCAGTATTTT. The chain recombines TRBV21-1 with TRBJ2-3; TRBD1 is taken as the D call from the table, unchecked against the DNA. TRBV21-1 is marked as a pseudogene. The CDR3 runs 12 residues.

This clone was detected only once. V and J are TRBV28 and TRBJ2-3, with D possibly being TRBD1 (5 bases). The CDR3 spans 17 residues. Trimming took 5 bases from V and 1 from J, leaving 19 bases between them. Per the germline V gene, CDR1 is MDHEN and CDR2 is SYDVKM. The CDR3 here is CASSPSSQGLGTDTQYF. The CDR3 nucleotides read TGTGCCAGCAGTCCCTCATCTCAGGGCCTGGGCACAGATACGCAGTATTTT.

The CDR3 spells CASTTYPEAEAFF. CDR3 in DNA: TGTGCCAGTACCACCTATCCCGAGGCTGAAGCTTTCTTT. This chain links TRBV19 with TRBJ1-1; no definite D call. Trimming removed 7 bases at V and 6 bases at J, with 15 bases between. The CDR3 is 13 residues long. CDR1 is LNHDA and CDR2 is SQIVND in the germline V gene (reference sequence).

The chain is built from TRBV29-1 and TRBJ1-1; possibly TRBD1 for D (6 bases). V gave up 7 bases and J gave up 2 bases, with 14 bases separating them. This CDR3 comprises 13 residues. CDR1 and CDR2 from the germline V gene are SQVTM and ANQGSEA. CDR3 sequence: CSAKQGFNTEAFF. For the CDR3, the DNA is TGCAGCGCGAAACAGGGTTTTAACACTGAAGCTTTCTTT. Together with reference TRBV29-1 and TRBJ1-1, the CDR3 gives the full variable domain: SAVISQKPSRDICQRGTSLTIQCQVDSQVTMMFWYRQQPGQSLTLIATANQGSEATYESGFVIDKFPISRPNLTFSTLTVSNMSPEDSSIYLCSAKQGFNTEAFFGQGTRLTVV.